This is a list of T cell receptor beta chains from one sample in a study of blood T cells in healthy people across ages. Via MiXCR, TCRdb re-called the 5' RACE reads, giving one row per CDR3 protein. The profile shows 1.4 million or so distinct CDR3 sequences, less than 45% of them singletons. The source material was blood. The receptors originated from a woman aged 18-30 years in good health. Each CDR3 is given with its conserved first and last residue. Each record gives: D gene, V gene, clone size, J gene, CDR3 protein, CDR3 DNA. D genes are given only for firm matches. The listing skips clone size in some rows; elsewhere it reads once, few, many or a size class.

.	TRBV9	many	TRBJ2-5	CASSGETQYF	TGTGCCAGCAGCGGGGAGACCCAGTACTTC
TRBD2	TRBV7-9	few	TRBJ2-7	CASSITIAGGSYEQYF	TGTGCCAGCAGTATTACGATAGCGGGAGGTTCATACGAGCAGTACTTC
.	TRBV9	.	TRBJ2-7	CASSPPRSYEQYF	TGTGCCAGCAGCCCCCCCCGGTCCTACGAGCAGTACTTC
.	TRBV6-2/TRBV6-3	.	TRBJ1-5	CASSDRWGNQPQHF	TGTGCCAGCAGTGACAGGTGGGGCAATCAGCCCCAGCATTTT
.	TRBV18	once	TRBJ2-5	CASPPPEETQYF	TGTGCCAGCCCACCACCCGAAGAGACCCAGTACTTC
TRBD2	TRBV20-1	.	TRBJ2-7	CSARGLAGGPSSYEQYF	TGCAGTGCTAGGGGACTAGCGGGAGGGCCGAGCTCCTACGAGCAGTACTTC
.	TRBV9	.	TRBJ2-7	CASSVDPTGSYEQYF	TGTGCCAGCAGCGTAGACCCGACTGGCTCCTACGAGCAGTACTTC
.	TRBV3-1	.	TRBJ2-7	CASSQGPGPSYEQYF	TGTGCCAGCAGCCAAGGACCGGGACCGAGCTACGAGCAGTACTTC
.	TRBV20-1	few	TRBJ2-1	CSAPWSSYNEQFF	TGCAGTGCTCCGTGGAGCTCCTACAATGAGCAGTTCTTC
TRBD2	TRBV5-4	few	TRBJ2-1	CASSPTSGREFF	TGTGCCAGCAGCCCTACTAGCGGGAGAGAGTTCTTC
.	TRBV4-2	few	TRBJ1-6	CASSEWEGPYNSPLHF	TGTGCCAGCAGCGAGTGGGAGGGACCCTATAATTCACCCCTCCACTTT
TRBD2	TRBV14	.	TRBJ2-1	CAGSQLTSGGADEQFF	TGTGCCGGCAGCCAACTGACTAGCGGGGGGGCGGATGAGCAGTTCTTC
.	TRBV27	.	TRBJ2-2	CASTQGPNTGELFF	TGTGCCAGCACACAGGGTCCGAACACCGGGGAGCTGTTTTTT
TRBD2	TRBV29-1	many	TRBJ2-1	CSGRTSGEQFF	TGCAGCGGCCGCACTAGCGGGGAACAGTTCTTC
.	TRBV7-9	.	TRBJ2-1	CASSLGVGLSSYNEQFF	TGTGCCAGCAGCTTAGGGGTCGGTCTGAGCTCCTACAATGAGCAGTTCTTC
.	TRBV15	.	TRBJ2-3	CATSASPRDTQYF	TGTGCCACCAGCGCGAGCCCCCGAGATACGCAGTATTTT
.	TRBV5-1	few	TRBJ1-5	CASSSFPGVQPQHF	TGCGCCAGCAGCTCATTCCCAGGGGTTCAGCCCCAGCATTTT
.	TRBV20-1	few	TRBJ2-7	CSAQRPGQGYEQYF	TGCAGTGCCCAGAGGCCGGGACAAGGCTACGAGCAGTACTTC
.	TRBV7-9	.	TRBJ2-7	CASSLAVGRTYEQYF	TGTGCCAGCAGTTTAGCGGTAGGTCGCACCTACGAGCAGTACTTC
.	TRBV29-1	.	TRBJ2-3	CSVERGRTTDTQYF	TGCAGCGTTGAAAGGGGACGGACCACAGATACGCAGTATTTT
.	TRBV9	.	TRBJ2-1	CASSATAGTHTEQFF	TGTGCCAGTAGCGCCACGGCAGGGACCCACACCGAACAGTTCTTC
TRBD1	TRBV25-1	.	TRBJ2-7	CASSDSGQGFREQYF	TGTGCCAGCAGTGACTCGGGACAGGGCTTCCGCGAGCAGTACTTC
.	TRBV25-1	few	TRBJ2-1	CASSELVVNEQFF	TGTGCCAGCAGTGAACTAGTAGTCAATGAGCAGTTCTTC
.	TRBV7-2	.	TRBJ1-5	CASSLWGVSNQPQHF	TGTGCCAGCAGCCTGTGGGGAGTTAGCAATCAGCCCCAGCATTTT
.	TRBV29-1	few	TRBJ2-1	CSVDGRATEQFF	TGCAGCGTTGACGGCAGGGCCACTGAGCAGTTCTTC
.	TRBV7-2	.	TRBJ2-5	CASSLIGASWEETQYF	TGTGCCAGCAGCTTAATCGGCGCCAGTTGGGAAGAGACCCAGTACTTC
.	TRBV4-1	.	TRBJ2-1	CASSLIPGPGHEQFF	TGCGCCAGCAGCTTGATTCCGGGGCCAGGCCATGAGCAGTTCTTC
.	TRBV7-2	many	TRBJ2-5	CASSLEGLETFQETQYF	TGTGCCAGCAGCTTAGAAGGGTTGGAGACTTTCCAAGAGACCCAGTACTTC
.	TRBV5-8	.	TRBJ1-5	CASSLFLGDRWERQPQHF	TGTGCCAGCAGCTTGTTTCTCGGAGACAGGTGGGAGCGTCAGCCCCAGCATTTT
.	TRBV6-2/TRBV6-3	few	TRBJ1-1	CASSSDSPEAFF	TGTGCCAGCAGTTCGGACAGCCCTGAAGCTTTCTTT
.	TRBV5-5	few	TRBJ2-4	CASSLSGQRYMVAKNIQYF	TGTGCCAGCAGCTTGTCCGGACAGAGATACATGGTAGCCAAAAACATTCAGTACTTC
.	TRBV13	.	TRBJ2-5	CASSRVSSSYQETQYF	TGTGCCAGCAGCCGTGTTAGTAGCTCGTACCAAGAGACCCAGTACTTC
TRBD1	TRBV10-3	many	TRBJ1-1	CAISEGGSVTEAFF	TGTGCCATCAGTGAAGGGGGCAGTGTCACTGAAGCTTTCTTT
TRBD1	TRBV6-5	few	TRBJ1-2	CASSGGQFYGYTF	TGTGCCAGCAGTGGGGGACAGTTCTATGGCTACACCTTC
.	TRBV4-1	.	TRBJ2-2	CASRGGRDTGELFF	TGCGCCAGCCGGGGCGGACGGGACACCGGGGAGCTGTTTTTT
.	TRBV5-1	few	TRBJ1-1	CASSPGDDNTEAFF	TGCGCCAGCAGCCCTGGAGACGACAACACTGAAGCTTTCTTT
.	TRBV10-3	many	TRBJ1-6	CAISELGNNSPLHF	TGTGCCATCAGTGAACTAGGGAATAATTCACCCCTCCACTTT
TRBD2	TRBV29-1	.	TRBJ2-1	CSVSGLAGGSPNEQFF	TGCAGCGTTTCTGGACTAGCGGGAGGATCCCCAAATGAGCAGTTCTTC
TRBD1	TRBV6-6	.	TRBJ1-1	CASSYSKIDREDTEAFF	TGTGCCAGCAGTTACTCGAAGATCGACAGGGAGGACACTGAAGCTTTCTTT
.	TRBV20-1	few	TRBJ2-3	CSALSRGGLTDTQYF	TGCAGTGCTCTAAGCAGGGGGGGGCTCACAGATACGCAGTATTTT
TRBD1	TRBV2	.	TRBJ1-6	CASRATGGYNSPLHF	TGTGCCAGCAGAGCCACAGGGGGCTATAATTCACCCCTCCACTTT
TRBD1	TRBV29-1	few	TRBJ2-7	CSVEDRGSYEQYF	TGCAGCGTTGAGGACAGGGGCTCCTACGAGCAGTACTTC
TRBD2	TRBV12-3/TRBV12-4	few	TRBJ2-7	CASSSSGGYEQYF	TGTGCCAGCAGTTCTAGCGGGGGCTACGAGCAGTACTTC
TRBD1	TRBV27	few	TRBJ1-2	CASKLGQGYGYTF	TGTGCCAGCAAGCTGGGACAGGGGTATGGCTACACCTTC
TRBD2	TRBV4-1	many	TRBJ2-1	CASSQETGTGGYNEQFF	TGCGCCAGCAGCCAGGAGACCGGAACGGGGGGGTACAATGAGCAGTTCTTC
.	TRBV18	.	TRBJ1-1	CASSPPVLGGGAEAFF	TGTGCCAGCTCACCACCGGTTTTGGGAGGCGGAGCTGAAGCTTTCTTT
.	TRBV25-1	few	TRBJ2-6	CASREDGSGANVLTF	TGTGCCAGCAGAGAGGATGGGTCTGGGGCCAACGTCCTGACTTTC
TRBD1	TRBV7-9	.	TRBJ2-2	CASSFTGAVTGELFF	TGTGCCAGCAGCTTTACAGGGGCGGTCACCGGGGAGCTGTTTTTT